One sample yielded the 20 T cell receptor beta chains listed below, sequenced in a study of blood T cell repertoires in COVID-19. Some clones are missing from TCRdb's copy, which holds only in-frame ones; the method was immunoSEQ multiplex PCR. The sample lists about 33,000 clones; approximately 95% were seen once. What was sequenced was peripheral blood. The receptors here all came from a male donor with active COVID-19.

This clone appeared once. The chain employs TRBV4-1 and TRBJ1-1, with 9 bases identical to TRBD1. CDR1 MGHRA and CDR2 YSYEKL come from the germline V gene. The CDR3 totals 16 residues. The junction had 8 bases not matched to a gene; V was cut back by 2 bases and J by 4 bases. CDR3 sequence: CASSQPVGQGGTEAFF. In nucleotides, the CDR3 is TGCGCCAGCAGCCAACCGGTGGGACAGGGAGGCACTGAAGCTTTCTTT.

V gene TRBV6-6 combines with J gene TRBJ1-6; no clear D. V was trimmed by 6 bases and J by 6 bases, leaving 6 bases between them. CDR1 and CDR2 (germline): MNHNY, SVGAGI (reference sequence). This CDR3 comprises 12 residues. In DNA, the CDR3 is TGTGCCAGCAGACCTATTAATTCACCCCTCCACTTT. It translates to CASRPINSPLHF.

CDR3 in amino acids: CASSQNVLPNTEAFF. The CDR3 bases are TGCGCCAGCAGCCAGAACGTACTCCCGAACACTGAAGCTTTCTTT. V and J are TRBV4-3 and TRBJ1-1; D unclear. V was shortened by 3 bases and J by 1 base, with 12 bases between the two germline ends. Germline assignment: CDR1 LGHNA and CDR2 YSLEER. The CDR3 has 15 residues.

The chain is built from TRBV7-9 and TRBJ1-4; D is ambiguous. V dropped 1 base and J dropped 5 bases, with 5 bases sitting between them. Germline CDR1 and CDR2: SEHNR and FQNEAQ (reference sequence). The CDR3 is 13 amino acids. The DNA for the CDR3 is TGTGCCAGCAGCTTAGTCGGGAATGAAAAACTGTTTTTT. This sequence encodes CASSLVGNEKLFF.

This chain connects TRBV19 to TRBJ2-7, with 10 positions matching TRBD2. In germline, CDR1 is LNHDA, CDR2 SQIVND (reference sequence). Trimming cost V 5 bases and J 3 bases; bases outside gene matches: 4. This CDR3 region has 14 residues. This CDR3 is CASSFSGGIYEQYF. CDR3 sequence (DNA): TGTGCCAGTAGTTTTAGCGGGGGGATCTACGAGCAGTACTTC.

The chain recombines TRBV4-3 with TRBJ1-2; TRBD1 matches at 9 bases. This CDR3 region has 13 residues. V trimming: 4 bases; J trimming: 5 bases; junction bases outside the gene matches: 2. Germline V gene sequence: CDR1 LGHNA, CDR2 YSLEER. Here the CDR3 DNA reads TGCGCCAGCAGCCTTGACAGGGGGTATGGCTACACCTTC. This codes for CASSLDRGYGYTF.

The chain joins TRBV30 to TRBJ1-5; 8 positions agree with TRBD1. This CDR3 has 15 amino acids. The ends lost 5 bases at V and 1 base at J; junction bases unmatched: 7. Germline V gene sequence: CDR1 GTSNPN, CDR2 SVGIG (reference sequence). Here the CDR3 reads CAWARGQGSNQPQHF. In DNA, the CDR3 is TGTGCCTGGGCCCGAGGACAGGGCAGCAATCAGCCCCAGCATTTT.

This sequence joins TRBV6-2 or TRBV6-3 and TRBJ1-5; D gene uncertain. Trimming cost V 3 bases and J 1 base, with 4 bases left between them. Germline V CDR1 and CDR2: MNHEY, SVGEGT. The length of the CDR3 is 13 residues. The CDR3 DNA follows: TGTGCCAGCAGTTATGTAAGCAATCAGCCCCAGCATTTT. Translating gives CASSYVSNQPQHF.

This clone came up once. V and J are TRBV9 and TRBJ1-5; 10 nucleotides match TRBD1. This CDR3 comprises 19 residues. With 0 bases clipped from V and 0 bases from J, the junction kept 9 bases outside the gene matches. Germline CDR1 SGDLS, CDR2 YYNGEE. The CDR3 loop is CASSVVGDRGQYSNQPQHF. The CDR3 bases are TGTGCCAGCAGCGTAGTTGGGGACAGGGGACAATATAGCAATCAGCCCCAGCATTTT.

The genes are TRBV7-8 and TRBJ2-3; D may be TRBD2 (6 bases). The CDR3 is 15 amino acids. V dropped 2 bases and J dropped 3 bases, with 12 bases sitting between them. Germline V gene sequence: CDR1 SGHVS, CDR2 FQNEAQ. CDR3 loop: CASSLTAGKTDTQYF. The CDR3 region has the DNA TGTGCCAGCAGCTTAACGGCGGGGAAAACAGATACGCAGTATTTT.

The chain has TRBV7-2 and TRBJ2-2, with a possible D match to TRBD1 (6 bases). This CDR3 spans 15 amino acids. The germline V gene encodes CDR1 SGHTA and CDR2 FQGNSA. Trimming left V 1 base short and J 7 bases short, with 13 bases between. CDR3 coding DNA: TGTGCCAGCAGCTTAGTGCAGGGGTTTGTCGGGGAGCTGTTTTTT. It yields the protein CASSLVQGFVGELFF.

This chain links TRBV5-4 with TRBJ1-1; D uncertain. The CDR3 length is 15 residues. V was shortened by 4 bases and J by 2 bases, with 15 bases between the two germline ends. CDR1 is SGHNT and CDR2 is YYREEE in the germline V gene (reference sequence). The CDR3 is CASSTSGGLNTEAFF. In DNA form, the CDR3 reads TGTGCCAGCAGCACCTCGGGAGGGCTCAACACTGAAGCTTTCTTT.

The chain joins TRBV13 to TRBJ2-3; unclear D gene. Germline V lookup: CDR1 PRHDT, CDR2 FYEKMQ (reference sequence). This CDR3 contains 14 residues. With 3 bases removed from V and 0 bases from J, the gap between germline ends came to 7 bases. DNA of the CDR3: TGTGCCAGCAGCTTGGGCCCGAGCACAGATACGCAGTATTTT. It encodes CASSLGPSTDTQYF.

The V and J genes are TRBV5-4 and TRBJ2-7; 12 positions match TRBD1. V lost 3 bases to trimming and J lost 4 bases; unmatched junction nucleotides: 5. This CDR3 spans 15 amino acids. Germline CDR1 reads SGHNT; CDR2 reads YYREEE (reference sequence). CDR3 DNA: TGTGCCAGCAGCTGGGGACAGGGGGCTGGGTACGAGCAGTACTTC. Its translation: CASSWGQGAGYEQYF. The whole variable domain, filled in from reference TRBV5-4 and TRBJ2-7, reads ETGVTQSPTHLIKTRGQQVTLRCSSQSGHNTVSWYQQALGQGPQFIFQYYREEENGRGNFPPRFSGLQFPNYSSELNVNALELDDSALYLCASSWGQGAGYEQYFGPGTRLTVT.

The chain employs TRBV11-3 and TRBJ1-1, with D hard to call. V dropped 2 bases and J dropped 4 bases, with 8 bases sitting between them. In germline, CDR1 is SGHNT, CDR2 YENEEA. This CDR3 contains 13 residues. CDR3 protein: CASSLLLSTEAFF. The CDR3 coding sequence is TGTGCCAGCAGCTTACTCCTAAGCACTGAAGCTTTCTTT.

The rearrangement links TRBV6-5 to TRBJ1-1; perhaps TRBD1 as D (5 bases). V lost 4 bases to trimming and J lost 8 bases, with 11 bases between them. The CDR3 extends over 12 amino acids. CDR1 and CDR2 from the germline V gene are MNHEY and SVGAGI. The CDR3 DNA reads TGTGCCAGCAGTTTCACAGGTACCGAAGCTTTCTTT. Encoded protein: CASSFTGTEAFF.

J is TRBJ1-1 and V is TRBV19; perhaps TRBD1 as D (6 bases). V lost 9 bases and J 5 bases, leaving 19 bases between the germline ends. CDR3 length: 14 amino acids. The V gene's germline CDR1 is LNHDA and CDR2 SQIVND (reference sequence). CDR3 DNA: TGTGCCAGCATTGTCAGGGGCGGGGGAACTGAAGCTTTCTTT. It translates to CASIVRGGGTEAFF.

This sequence joins TRBV18 and TRBJ2-7; possibly TRBD1 for D (6 bases). The CDR3 loop spans 16 amino acids. Trimming cost V 3 bases and J 7 bases, with 22 bases left between them. Germline CDR1 reads KGHSH; CDR2 reads LQKENI. CDR3 coding DNA: TGTGCCAGCTCACCTATTGGTCTGGGGTCTCAGGGGGAGCAGTACTTC. It specifies CASSPIGLGSQGEQYF. The full variable domain, completed using reference TRBV18 and TRBJ2-7, is NAGVMQNPRHLVRRRGQEARLRCSPMKGHSHVYWYRQLPEEGLKFMVYLQKENIIDESGMPKERFSAEFPKEGPSILRIQQVVRGDSAAYFCASSPIGLGSQGEQYFGPGTRLTVT.

The chain combines TRBV28 with TRBJ2-1; 11 bases are shared with TRBD2. CDR1 MDHEN and CDR2 SYDVKM come from the germline V gene. The CDR3 contains 16 residues. Trimming removed 5 bases from V and 4 bases from J; junction bases left unmatched: 7. Written as DNA, the CDR3 is TGTGCCAGCAGTCCACCTAGCGGGGGGCTATACAATGAGCAGTTCTTC. Translating it yields CASSPPSGGLYNEQFF.

V is TRBV19 and J is TRBJ1-5; 9 bases are a match to TRBD1. J lost 2 bases, V lost 8 bases, and 10 bases had no gene match. CDR3 length equals 16 residues. CDR1 is LNHDA and CDR2 is SQIVND in the germline V gene (reference sequence). CDR3 coding DNA: TGTGCCAGTTACCCGGGACAGGGCCGTGGCAATCAGCCCCAGCATTTT. Its translation: CASYPGQGRGNQPQHF.